The clone carrying this T cell receptor (beta chain) was counted only a few times. The data were obtained in a study of T cells in Graves' hyperthyroidism and ophthalmopathy. Amplified TCR beta CDR3 regions came from RNA transcripts. The HTBI set primed first-round TCR CDR3 RT-PCR. TCRdb analysed the multiplex PCR reads with MiXCR anew, one entry per CDR3 protein. The data hold 500,000 to 650,000 distinct CDR3 sequences, with 13% to 15% observed a single time. Germline CDR1 is SQVTM and CDR2 is ANQGSEA. The CDR3 runs 13 residues. V gave up 7 bases and J gave up 0 bases; unmatched junction bases: 6. The V and J genes are TRBV29-1 and TRBJ2-7; 7 positions agree with TRBD1. What was sequenced was blood. The source is a woman in her forties or fifties with Graves' ophthalmopathy. Here the CDR3 reads CSGKTGSSYEQYF. As DNA, the CDR3 is TGCAGCGGCAAGACAGGGAGCTCCTACGAGCAGTACTTC.